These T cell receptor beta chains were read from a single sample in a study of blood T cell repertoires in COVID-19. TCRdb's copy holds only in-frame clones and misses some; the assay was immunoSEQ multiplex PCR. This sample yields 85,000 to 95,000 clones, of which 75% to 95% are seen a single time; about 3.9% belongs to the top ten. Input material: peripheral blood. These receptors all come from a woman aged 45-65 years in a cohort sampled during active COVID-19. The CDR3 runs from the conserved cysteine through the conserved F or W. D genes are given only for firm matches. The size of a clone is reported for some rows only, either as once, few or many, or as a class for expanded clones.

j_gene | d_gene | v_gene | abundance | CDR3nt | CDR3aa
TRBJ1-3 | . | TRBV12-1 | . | TGTGCCACAAAATTTTCCCGGGATGGGAGCTCTGGAAACACCATATATTTT | CATKFSRDGSSGNTIYF
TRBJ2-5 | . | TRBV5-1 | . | TGCGCCAGCAGCTTGTCTGCCCAGGCCCACAGGGAGACCCAGTACTTC | CASSLSAQAHRETQYF
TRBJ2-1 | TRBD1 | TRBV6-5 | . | TGTGCCAGCAGTTCCACCGGGACAGGGAGCAATGAGCAGTTCTTC | CASSSTGTGSNEQFF
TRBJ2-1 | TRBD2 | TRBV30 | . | TGTGCCTGGATCGGGAGGGGGAACAATGAGCAGTTCTTC | CAWIGRGNNEQFF
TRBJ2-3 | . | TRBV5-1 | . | TGCGCCAGCAGGTCCGAAGGTTTGGGACATAGCACAGATACGCAGTATTTT | CASRSEGLGHSTDTQYF
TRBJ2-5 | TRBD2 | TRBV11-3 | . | TGTGCCAGCAGCCCTCCGGGACTTAGCGGGGTAGAGACCCAGTACTTC | CASSPPGLSGVETQYF
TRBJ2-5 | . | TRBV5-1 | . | TGCGCCAGCGCGGCCCAAGAGACCCAGTACTTC | CASAAQETQYF
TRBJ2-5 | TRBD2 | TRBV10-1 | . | TGCGCCAGCGGGGGACTAGCCGAAGAGACCCAGTACTTC | CASGGLAEETQYF
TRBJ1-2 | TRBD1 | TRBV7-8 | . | TGTGCCAGCAGCTCGAATCGACAGGGAAGAATGAACTATGGCTACACCTTC | CASSSNRQGRMNYGYTF
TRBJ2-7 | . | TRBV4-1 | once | TGCGCCAGCAGCCAATCCCACCGGGGGGCACTAGTTCCCAGCTCCTACGAGCAGTACTTC | CASSQSHRGALVPSSYEQYF
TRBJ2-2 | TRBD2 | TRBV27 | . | TGTGCCAGCAGAAGCGGGGGGGCAGACACCGGGGAGCTGTTTTTT | CASRSGGADTGELFF
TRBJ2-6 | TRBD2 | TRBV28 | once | TGTGCCAGCAGTCCCTCGGGACTAGCGGGAGTAGTTGGGGCCAACGTCCTGACTTTC | CASSPSGLAGVVGANVLTF
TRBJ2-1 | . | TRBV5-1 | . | TGCGCCAGCAGCTTGGGGTGGTCCGGCTCCTACAATGAGCAGTTCTTC | CASSLGWSGSYNEQFF
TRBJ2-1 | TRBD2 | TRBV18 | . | TGTGCCAGCTCACCAGGGAGGGACAATGAGCAGTTCTTC | CASSPGRDNEQFF
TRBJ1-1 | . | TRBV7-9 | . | TGTGCCAGCAGCTTACTAGTGAACACTGAAGCTTTCTTT | CASSLLVNTEAFF
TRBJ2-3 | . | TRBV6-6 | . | TGTGCCAGCAGTTCAGAGGGAGATACGCAGTATTTT | CASSSEGDTQYF
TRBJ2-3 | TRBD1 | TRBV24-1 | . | TGTGCCACCACTTTTAGGGACAGGGACAAAGATACGCAGTATTTT | CATTFRDRDKDTQYF
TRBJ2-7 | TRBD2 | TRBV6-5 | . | TGTGCCAGCAGTTACTCGATGGCTAGCGGGGAGTACTTC | CASSYSMASGEYF
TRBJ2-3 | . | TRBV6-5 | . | TGTGCCAGCAGCCCCGGCGGACAGCACACAGATACGCAGTATTTT | CASSPGGQHTDTQYF
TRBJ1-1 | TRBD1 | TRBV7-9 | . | TGTGCCAGCAGCTTACCATTAGGACAGGGCGGCACTGAAGCTTTCTTT | CASSLPLGQGGTEAFF
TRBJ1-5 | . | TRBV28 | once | TGTGCCAGCAAGAAGGGGGTTCAGACCAATCAGCCCCAGCATTTT | CASKKGVQTNQPQHF
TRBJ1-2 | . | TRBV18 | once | TGTGCCAGCTCACAGACAATTAACTATGGCTACACCTTC | CASSQTINYGYTF
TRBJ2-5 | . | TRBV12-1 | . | TGTGCCAGCAGCTTTTATGAAAAGGGGGGGAAAGAGACCCAGTACTTC | CASSFYEKGGKETQYF
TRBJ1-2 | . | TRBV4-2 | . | TGTGCCAGCAGCCAAGAAGGCGACAGTTTACTCTCCTTC | CASSQEGDSLLSF
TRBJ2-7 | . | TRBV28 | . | TGTGCCAGCAGTCCCTACTACGAGCAGTACTTC | CASSPYYEQYF
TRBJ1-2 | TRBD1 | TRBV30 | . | TGTGCCTGGAGTGGACAGGGGGCGGGGGGCTACACCTTC | CAWSGQGAGGYTF
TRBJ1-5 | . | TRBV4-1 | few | TGCGCCAGCAGCCAAGCCCAAGGGGTAAGCAATCAGCCCCAGCATTTT | CASSQAQGVSNQPQHF
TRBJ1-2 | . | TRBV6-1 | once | TGTGCCAGCAGTGAAGGACTAGGGATTCACTATGGCTACACCTTC | CASSEGLGIHYGYTF
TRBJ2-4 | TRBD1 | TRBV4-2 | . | TGTGCCAGCAGCCAAGACGCTAACAGGGGAGCCAAAAACATTCAGTACTTC | CASSQDANRGAKNIQYF
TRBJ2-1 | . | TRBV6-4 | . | TGTGCCAGCAGCGCCGAGTCAGGGTCCTACAATGAGCAGTTCTTC | CASSAESGSYNEQFF
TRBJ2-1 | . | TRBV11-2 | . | TGTGCCAGCAGCTTCACCGGGGGCAATGAGCAGTTCTTC | CASSFTGGNEQFF
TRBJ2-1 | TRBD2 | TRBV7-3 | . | TGTGCCAGCAGCTTGGGGGTAGCGGGAGGGGCCTACAATGAGCAGTTCTTC | CASSLGVAGGAYNEQFF
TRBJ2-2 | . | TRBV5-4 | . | TGTGCCAGCAGTCCGGGTCGTAGCAGCACCGGGGAGCTGTTTTTT | CASSPGRSSTGELFF
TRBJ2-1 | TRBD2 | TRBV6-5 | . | TGTGCCAGCAGCGGGGACTACCATCCCTACAATGAGCAGTTCTTC | CASSGDYHPYNEQFF
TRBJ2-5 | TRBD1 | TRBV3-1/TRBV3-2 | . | TGTGCCAGCAGCCAAGAGGGGACAGGTCAAGAGACCCAGTACTTC | CASSQEGTGQETQYF
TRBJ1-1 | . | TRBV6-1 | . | TGTGCCAGCAGTGAAGCGGGGGGGCTGACGGCTTTCTTT | CASSEAGGLTAFF
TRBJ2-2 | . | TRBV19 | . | TGTGCCAGTAGTACCGGGGGAGGACTCTTCACCGGGGAGCTGTTTTTT | CASSTGGGLFTGELFF
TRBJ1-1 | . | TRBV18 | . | TGTGCCAGCTCACCACGTCGGGGTAATGAAGCTTTCTTT | CASSPRRGNEAFF
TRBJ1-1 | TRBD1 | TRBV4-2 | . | TGTGCCAGCAGCCCAAAGATGACAGGGCCGAACACTGAAGCTTTCTTT | CASSPKMTGPNTEAFF
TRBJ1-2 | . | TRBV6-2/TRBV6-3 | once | TGTGCCAGCAGTTATTGGGCTGATGGCTACACCTTC | CASSYWADGYTF
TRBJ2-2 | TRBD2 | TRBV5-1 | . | TGCGCCAGCGTTGGCGGGGGGCGGAACACCGGGGAGCTGTTTTTT | CASVGGGRNTGELFF
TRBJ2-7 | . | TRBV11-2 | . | TGTGCCAGCAGCTTATTCCAGGGTGGAACCTACGAGCAGTACTTC | CASSLFQGGTYEQYF
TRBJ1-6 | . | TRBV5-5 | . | TGTGCCAGCAGCATCTTATTCGGGGGGAATTCACCCCTCCACTTT | CASSILFGGNSPLHF
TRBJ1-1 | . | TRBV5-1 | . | TGCGCCAGCAGTTACAGTTCCATGAACACTGAAGCTTTCTTT | CASSYSSMNTEAFF
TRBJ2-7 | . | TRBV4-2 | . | TGTGCCAGCAGCCAACAACAGGGTGGGGGCTACGAGCAGTACTTC | CASSQQQGGGYEQYF
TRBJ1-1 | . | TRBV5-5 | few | TGTGCCAGCAGCTTGGGGACTTTGGGTGAAGCTTTCTTT | CASSLGTLGEAFF